Following are 30 T cell receptor beta chains from one sample sequenced in a study of beta chain features in type 1 diabetes. Broader study findings: People with Type 1 diabetes carried modestly yet significantly shorter TCRB CDR3s in all four CD4+ subsets.

For these receptors, no antigen is known. The sequenced template was cDNA made from the entire isolated RNA. The repertoire was sequenced with immunoSEQ multiplex PCR; TCRdb's copy has only in-frame clones and lacks some. The table shows about 700,000 clones, with roughly 12% occurring only once. Sequenced: naive CD4+ T cells from blood. The source of these receptors is a man aged 18-30 years with type 1 diabetes.

Only a few counts were recorded for this clone. This sequence joins TRBV10-3 and TRBJ2-7; D uncertain. The CDR3 covers 14 residues. With 0 bases removed from V and 2 bases from J, the gap between germline ends came to 8 bases. CDR1 is ENHRY, CDR2 SYGVKD, per germline. CDR3 coding DNA: TGTGCCATCAGTGAGTCGGCACAGCCCTACGAGCAGTACTTC. It yields the protein CAISESAQPYEQYF.

The rearrangement uses TRBV15 and TRBJ1-5; unclear D gene. The CDR3 has 14 residues. Germline V lookup: CDR1 LNHNV, CDR2 YYDKDF (reference sequence). V was trimmed by 4 bases and J by 5 bases, leaving 12 bases between them. CDR3 sequence reads: CATSNAGVDQPQHF. The CDR3, as DNA: TGTGCCACCAGCAACGCCGGGGTCGATCAGCCCCAGCATTTT.

This clone showed up just a few times. The chain couples TRBV7-9 to TRBJ1-5; a weak D match, TRBD1 (6 bases). The germline gives CDR1 SEHNR, CDR2 FQNEAQ (reference sequence). Trimming left V 5 bases short and J 9 bases short, with 17 bases between. This CDR3 has 14 residues. CDR3 sequence reads: CASSPRQAHWPQHF. The DNA for the CDR3 is TGTGCCAGCAGCCCCCGACAGGCCCATTGGCCCCAGCATTTT. The full variable domain, rest sourced from reference TRBV7-9 and TRBJ1-5, is DTGVSQNPRHKITKRGQNVTFRCDPISEHNRLYWYRQTLGQGPEFLTYFQNEAQLEKSRLLSDRFSAERPKGSFSTLEIQRTEQGDSAMYLCASSPRQAHWPQHFGDGTRLSIL.

V and J are TRBV11-2 and TRBJ2-1; 7 bases align to TRBD2. Germline V gene lookup returns CDR1 SGHAT and CDR2 FQNNGV. V trimming: 5 bases; J trimming: 6 bases; junction bases outside the gene matches: 7. The CDR3 has 14 residues. In nucleotides, the CDR3 is TGTGCCAGCAGCCAGGCGGGGGATTTCAATGAGCAGTTCTTC. Translation: CASSQAGDFNEQFF. The entire variable domain, with the rest obtained from reference TRBV11-2 and TRBJ2-1, is as follows: EAGVAQSPRYKIIEKRQSVAFWCNPISGHATLYWYQQILGQGPKLLIQFQNNGVVDDSQLPKDRFSAERLKGVDSTLKIQPAKLEDSAVYLCASSQAGDFNEQFFGPGTRLTVL.

This chain connects TRBV5-1 to TRBJ2-5, with unresolved D. Germline V CDR1 and CDR2: SGHRS, YFSETQ. V lost 0 bases and J 2 bases, leaving 11 bases between the germline ends. The CDR3 covers 15 residues. CDR3 protein: CASSLVPGIQETQYF. The CDR3 DNA reads TGCGCCAGCAGCTTGGTACCAGGCATTCAAGAGACCCAGTACTTC.

V gene TRBV9 combines with J gene TRBJ1-4; D possibly corresponds to TRBD1 (5 bases). The CDR3 has 15 residues. The germline V and J ends were trimmed by 0 bases and 5 bases, with 11 bases remaining between them. CDR1 SGDLS and CDR2 YYNGEE come from the germline V gene. The CDR3 sequence is CASSVGDSKNEKLFF. DNA for the CDR3: TGTGCCAGCAGCGTAGGTGACAGCAAGAATGAAAAACTGTTTTTT.

This clone showed up just once. At one of its ends the junction is not consistent with the germline gene, which may arise from a read error. The rearrangement links TRBV4-1 to TRBJ2-1; TRBD2 aligns across 10 bases. In germline, CDR1 is MGHRA, CDR2 YSYEKL. CDR3 length equals 15 residues. In DNA form, the CDR3 reads TGTGCCAGCAGTCTCGGGACTAGCGAATACAATGAGCAGTTCTTC. It translates to CASSLGTSEYNEQFF.

This clone has a handful of counts. This chain uses TRBV15 with TRBJ2-7, with 7 bases aligning to TRBD1. Trimming removed 0 bases from V and 4 bases from J; junction bases left unmatched: 3. The CDR3 sequence is 14 residues long. CDR1 and CDR2 (germline): LNHNV, YYDKDF (reference sequence). The CDR3 protein is CATSRELQGYEQYF. DNA of the CDR3: TGTGCCACCAGCAGAGAGCTACAGGGGTACGAGCAGTACTTC.

Comment on this clone: Other DNA sequences within the sample encode an identical CDR3. V and J are TRBV20-1 and TRBJ1-4; D remains unclear. The CDR3 consists of 11 residues. Trimming removed 6 bases from V and 4 bases from J, with 6 bases in between. Germline-derived CDR1 and CDR2 are DFQATT and SNEGSKA (reference sequence). CDR3 amino acids: CSARVNEKLFF. The CDR3 DNA sequence: TGCAGTGCGCGGGTTAATGAAAAACTGTTTTTT.

V gene TRBV6-5 combines with J gene TRBJ2-3, with 10 bases aligning to TRBD1. The CDR3 is made up of 16 amino acids. V shed 4 bases, J shed 3 bases, and the junction held 7 bases outside the gene matches. The germline V gene has CDR1 MNHEY and CDR2 SVGAGI. The CDR3 nucleotides read TGTGCCAGCAGTTCGCTCTCGGGACAGGGGACAGATACGCAGTATTTT. It specifies CASSSLSGQGTDTQYF.

The rearrangement links TRBV25-1 to TRBJ2-1; the match to TRBD1 covers 10 bases. Looked up from germline, CDR1 is MGHDK and CDR2 is SYGVNS. CDR3 length: 15 amino acids. Trimming took 8 bases from V and 7 from J; bases not matched to a gene: 11. This CDR3 reads CASDPGQGMRNEQFF. The CDR3 DNA sequence: TGTGCCAGCGATCCGGGACAGGGGATGCGGAATGAGCAGTTCTTC. The full variable domain, rest sourced from reference TRBV25-1 and TRBJ2-1, is EADIYQTPRYLVIGTGKKITLECSQTMGHDKMYWYQQDPGMELHLIHYSYGVNSTEKGDLSSESTVSRIRTEHFPLTLESARPSHTSQYLCASDPGQGMRNEQFFGPGTRLTVL.

The V call is TRBV5-6, the J call TRBJ2-7; 7 bases align to TRBD2. The CDR3 runs to 13 residues. The V gene end was trimmed by 5 bases and the J gene end by 4 bases; junction bases not matched to a gene: 6. CDR1 and CDR2 from the germline V gene are SGHDT and YYEEEE. CDR3 residues: CASSLLATYEQYF. CDR3 in DNA: TGTGCCAGCAGTCTACTAGCGACATACGAGCAGTACTTC.

This clone was observed a few times. The chain is built from TRBV5-1 and TRBJ1-5; D is unclear. The CDR3 extends over 14 amino acids. Germline-derived CDR1 and CDR2 are SGHRS and YFSETQ. The ends were cut back, 1 base at V and 7 bases at J, with 12 bases in the middle. The CDR3 reads CASSLNEGSQPQHF. The CDR3 DNA is TGCGCCAGCAGCTTGAATGAGGGATCCCAGCCCCAGCATTTT.

The gene calls are TRBV30 and TRBJ1-1; D perhaps matches TRBD1 (5 bases). The germline V gene has CDR1 GTSNPN and CDR2 SVGIG (reference sequence). Deletions cut 1 base from V and 0 bases from J, with 18 bases between. The CDR3 spans 17 residues. CDR3 sequence (DNA): TGTGCCTGGAGTGCCTACCCATGGGGGACGATGAACACTGAAGCTTTCTTT. Translation gives CAWSAYPWGTMNTEAFF.

The table lists this clone with a few counts. CDR3 protein: CASSLYGGPPPQFF. For the CDR3, the DNA is TGTGCCAGCAGCTTATACGGGGGCCCTCCCCCGCAGTTCTTC. The chain is built from TRBV7-2 and TRBJ2-1, with D possibly called TRBD1 or TRBD2 (6 bases each). CDR1 is SGHTA, CDR2 FQGNSA, per germline. The V and J ends lost 2 bases and 12 bases respectively, with 17 bases between them. The CDR3 totals 14 residues.

The chain recombines TRBV7-9 with TRBJ1-1, with D hard to call. The ends were cut back, 1 base at V and 1 base at J, with 16 bases in the middle. This CDR3 comprises 17 residues. Germline CDR1 SEHNR, CDR2 FQNEAQ (reference sequence). CDR3 nucleotides: TGTGCCAGCAGCTTAGGATTGAGGGCCCGGGGGAACACTGAAGCTTTCTTT. It yields the protein CASSLGLRARGNTEAFF.

There are a few counts of this clone. The CDR3 nucleotides read TGTGCCAGCGTTTCCAGACAGACTCACTATGGCTACACCTTC. Protein: CASVSRQTHYGYTF. This chain uses TRBV18 with TRBJ1-2; D possibly corresponds to TRBD1 (5 bases). The CDR3 totals 14 residues. The germline V gene has CDR1 KGHSH and CDR2 LQKENI. V gave up 8 bases and J gave up 3 bases, with 16 bases separating them.

V usage is TRBV7-9 and J usage is TRBJ2-7; 8 bases map to TRBD2. Germline V gives CDR1 SEHNR, CDR2 FQNEAQ (reference sequence). The length of the CDR3 is 16 residues. Trimming took 4 bases from V and 1 from J; bases not matched to a gene: 9. The CDR3 nucleotides read TGTGCCAGCAGCTCGCCCGCCAGCGGGAGATCCTACGAGCAGTACTTC. Its protein is CASSSPASGRSYEQYF.

V and J are TRBV2 and TRBJ1-6, with D hard to call. Germline CDR1 reads SNHLY; CDR2 reads FYNNEI. Trimming removed 4 bases from V and 5 bases from J, with 15 bases in between. The CDR3 consists of 16 residues. DNA for the CDR3: TGTGCCAGCAGTGGAGGTGCGGGTGTAGATAATTCACCCCTCCACTTT. It specifies CASSGGAGVDNSPLHF.

This clone has only a few counts. The chain links TRBV5-1 to TRBJ1-1; D gene uncertain. Trimming pared 0 bases from V and 1 base from J, leaving 10 bases between. Germline assignment: CDR1 SGHRS and CDR2 YFSETQ. The CDR3 is 15 amino acids. CDR3 region: CASSLVKSANTEAFF. The CDR3 DNA follows: TGCGCCAGCAGCTTGGTTAAGTCCGCGAACACTGAAGCTTTCTTT.

A few counts support this clone. The chain recombines TRBV29-1 with TRBJ1-3; 9 bases match TRBD1. J was trimmed by 7 bases and V by 5 bases; bases with no gene match: 9. The germline V gene encodes CDR1 SQVTM and CDR2 ANQGSEA. The CDR3 runs to 14 residues. For the CDR3, the DNA is TGCAGCGTTTCTCCGGGGACAGGGCGGAACACCATATATTTT. As protein: CSVSPGTGRNTIYF.

The table lists this clone with a count of one. The rearrangement uses TRBV11-3 and TRBJ1-2; D is unresolved. The germline CDR1 and CDR2 sequences are SGHNT and YENEEA. V was shortened by 0 bases and J by 7 bases, with 6 bases between the two germline ends. The CDR3 totals 12 residues. CDR3 sequence reads: CASSLEGAGYTF. Written as DNA, the CDR3 is TGTGCCAGCAGCTTAGAAGGAGCTGGCTACACCTTC.

This clone was seen a few times. V and J are TRBV6-5 and TRBJ2-5, with a possible D match to TRBD2 (5 bases). The CDR3 covers 14 residues. V lost 4 bases to trimming and J lost 7 bases, with 16 bases between them. Germline loops: CDR1 MNHEY, CDR2 SVGAGI. The CDR3 nucleotides are TGTGCCAGCAGTTCAGAGGGTCTACGGGGGACCCAGTACTTC. Protein sequence: CASSSEGLRGTQYF.

V and J are TRBV19 and TRBJ2-7; 9 bases are a match to TRBD1. Looked up from germline, CDR1 is LNHDA and CDR2 is SQIVND (reference sequence). This CDR3 is 13 amino acids long. V lost 8 bases to trimming and J lost 2 bases; unmatched junction nucleotides: 4. The CDR3 DNA is TGTGCCAGTGGGACAGGGACTCCCTACGAGCAGTACTTC. Residues: CASGTGTPYEQYF.

The chain joins TRBV7-9 to TRBJ2-5; possibly TRBD2 for D (5 bases). CDR3 length: 14 residues. Per germline, CDR1 SEHNR and CDR2 FQNEAQ (reference sequence). V dropped 5 bases and J dropped 7 bases, with 17 bases sitting between them. DNA of the CDR3: TGTGCCAGCAGCCTTGCGGCGTATGAGGGGACCCAGTACTTC. Encoded protein: CASSLAAYEGTQYF.

The V and J genes are TRBV27 and TRBJ1-5, with TRBD1 matching 7 bases. The CDR3 extends over 15 amino acids. Germline V gene lookup returns CDR1 MNHEY and CDR2 SMNVEV (reference sequence). V trimming: 6 bases; J trimming: 3 bases; junction bases outside the gene matches: 8. CDR3 nucleotide sequence: TGTGCCAGCAGCGGAACAGGGGATACCAATCAGCCCCAGCATTTT. It translates to CASSGTGDTNQPQHF.

About this clone: The sample carries other DNA sequences with the same CDR3. The V and J genes are TRBV29-1 and TRBJ2-1, with D tentatively TRBD2 (5 bases). The CDR3 contains 11 residues. V dropped 7 bases and J dropped 4 bases, with 8 bases sitting between them. Looked up from germline, CDR1 is SQVTM and CDR2 is ANQGSEA. CDR3 sequence reads: CSGGSYNEQFF. The CDR3, as DNA: TGCAGCGGAGGGAGTTACAATGAGCAGTTCTTC.

There are a few counts of this clone. This chain links TRBV6-5 with TRBJ2-3; D is perhaps TRBD1 (5 bases). The length of the CDR3 is 15 residues. The V end lost 2 bases, the J end lost 6 bases, and 15 bases lay between the germline ends. Germline-derived CDR1 and CDR2 are MNHEY and SVGAGI. The CDR3: CASSYGRANSDTQYF. In DNA form, the CDR3 reads TGTGCCAGCAGTTACGGCAGGGCCAACTCTGATACGCAGTATTTT.

CDR3 bases: TGCGCCAGCAGCTGGAGCGACAGGGTGGTTGAAAAACTGTTTTTT. Translation gives CASSWSDRVVEKLFF. The chain employs TRBV5-1 and TRBJ1-4, with 7 bases fitting TRBD1. Germline CDR1 is SGHRS and CDR2 is YFSETQ. This CDR3 region has 15 residues. Trimming took 3 bases from V and 7 from J; bases not matched to a gene: 9.

The V gene is TRBV10-1, the J gene TRBJ2-7; D assignment may be TRBD1 or TRBD2 (5 bases each). CDR3 length: 11 amino acids. Between the trimmed V and J ends, which lost 8 bases and 2 bases, there was a span of 7 bases. The germline V gene has CDR1 WNHNN and CDR2 SYGVQD (reference sequence). The CDR3: CASGGAYEQYF. DNA of the CDR3: TGCGCCAGCGGGGGAGCCTACGAGCAGTACTTC.